The present T cell receptor beta chain was sequenced within a study of human T cells and chemical hapten exposure. TCRdb used MiXCR to reprocess the RACE reads, holding one entry per CDR3 protein. The table shows more than 75,000 distinct CDR3 sequences, with 8.6% occurring only once. CDR3 size: 14 residues. Germline assignment: CDR1 SQVTM and CDR2 ANQGSEA. V lost 6 bases, J lost 4 bases, and 8 bases stayed unmatched. The time point denotes: healthy volunteer bleed at 6 weeks. Whole blood that had not been fractionated was the source of extracted total RNA. V and J are TRBV29-1 and TRBJ1-2; 10 bases map to TRBD1. The TCR originated in a male donor in good health. Some clones in this sample may be carry-over from other donors' samples. The material sequenced was whole blood. The CDR3 DNA is TGCAGCGTGCCCGACAGGGGGCAGAGCTATGGCTACACCTTC. As protein: CSVPDRGQSYGYTF.